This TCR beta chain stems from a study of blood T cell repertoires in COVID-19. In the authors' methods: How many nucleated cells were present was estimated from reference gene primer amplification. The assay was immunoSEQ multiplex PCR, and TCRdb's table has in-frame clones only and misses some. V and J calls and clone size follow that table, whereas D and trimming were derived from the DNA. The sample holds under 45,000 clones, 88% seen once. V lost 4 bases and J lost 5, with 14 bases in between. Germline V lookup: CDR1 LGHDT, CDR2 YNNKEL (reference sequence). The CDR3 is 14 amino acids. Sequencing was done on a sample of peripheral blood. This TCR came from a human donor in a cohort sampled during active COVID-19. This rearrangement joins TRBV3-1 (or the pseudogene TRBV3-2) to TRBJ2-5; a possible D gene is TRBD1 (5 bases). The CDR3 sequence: CASSRTAGSETQYF. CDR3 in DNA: TGTGCCAGCAGCCGTACGGCAGGGTCGGAGACCCAGTACTTC.